The text below deals with one T cell receptor (beta chain). Its antigen is not identified. This sequence is one base from a far larger clone and is likely a read error. The library was built from about 400 ng RNA with molecular barcoded adaptors for alpha/delta and beta/gamma chains. A single record per CDR3 protein comes from TCRdb applying MiXCR to the reads. The sample carries 35,000 to 40,000 distinct CDR3 sequences, roughly an eighth recorded once. Trimming stripped 6 bases from V and 7 bases from J, with 19 bases between. Germline CDR1 is MNHEY and CDR2 is SVGEGT. There are 15 residues in the CDR3. This entry is derived from a study of read filtering for tumor transcriptome and immune sequencing. Background on the study: Mean patient age was roughly 66 years, range roughly 47 to 90; 17 male, 14 to 15 female. Revised staging placed fewer than ten patients in R-ISS I, 15 to 20 in II, 7 in III.

Study conclusions and caveats: Single-read clonotypes: about 81.9% of IR-seq clonotypes (approximately 4% of reads), more than 70% of RNA-seq clonotypes (roughly 49% of reads). Sorted CD138-negative bone marrow cells were not purified T cells.

V and J are TRBV6-2 or TRBV6-3 and TRBJ2-1, with D maybe TRBD1 (6 bases). The source of this sequence is a donor at least 40 years old with multiple myeloma. Sequencing was carried out using a population of CD138-negative cells sorted from bone marrow. CDR3 in DNA: TGTGCCAGCAGCCCCGGGACAAGGGTATATAATGAGCAGTTCTTC. This codes for CASSPGTRVYNEQFF.